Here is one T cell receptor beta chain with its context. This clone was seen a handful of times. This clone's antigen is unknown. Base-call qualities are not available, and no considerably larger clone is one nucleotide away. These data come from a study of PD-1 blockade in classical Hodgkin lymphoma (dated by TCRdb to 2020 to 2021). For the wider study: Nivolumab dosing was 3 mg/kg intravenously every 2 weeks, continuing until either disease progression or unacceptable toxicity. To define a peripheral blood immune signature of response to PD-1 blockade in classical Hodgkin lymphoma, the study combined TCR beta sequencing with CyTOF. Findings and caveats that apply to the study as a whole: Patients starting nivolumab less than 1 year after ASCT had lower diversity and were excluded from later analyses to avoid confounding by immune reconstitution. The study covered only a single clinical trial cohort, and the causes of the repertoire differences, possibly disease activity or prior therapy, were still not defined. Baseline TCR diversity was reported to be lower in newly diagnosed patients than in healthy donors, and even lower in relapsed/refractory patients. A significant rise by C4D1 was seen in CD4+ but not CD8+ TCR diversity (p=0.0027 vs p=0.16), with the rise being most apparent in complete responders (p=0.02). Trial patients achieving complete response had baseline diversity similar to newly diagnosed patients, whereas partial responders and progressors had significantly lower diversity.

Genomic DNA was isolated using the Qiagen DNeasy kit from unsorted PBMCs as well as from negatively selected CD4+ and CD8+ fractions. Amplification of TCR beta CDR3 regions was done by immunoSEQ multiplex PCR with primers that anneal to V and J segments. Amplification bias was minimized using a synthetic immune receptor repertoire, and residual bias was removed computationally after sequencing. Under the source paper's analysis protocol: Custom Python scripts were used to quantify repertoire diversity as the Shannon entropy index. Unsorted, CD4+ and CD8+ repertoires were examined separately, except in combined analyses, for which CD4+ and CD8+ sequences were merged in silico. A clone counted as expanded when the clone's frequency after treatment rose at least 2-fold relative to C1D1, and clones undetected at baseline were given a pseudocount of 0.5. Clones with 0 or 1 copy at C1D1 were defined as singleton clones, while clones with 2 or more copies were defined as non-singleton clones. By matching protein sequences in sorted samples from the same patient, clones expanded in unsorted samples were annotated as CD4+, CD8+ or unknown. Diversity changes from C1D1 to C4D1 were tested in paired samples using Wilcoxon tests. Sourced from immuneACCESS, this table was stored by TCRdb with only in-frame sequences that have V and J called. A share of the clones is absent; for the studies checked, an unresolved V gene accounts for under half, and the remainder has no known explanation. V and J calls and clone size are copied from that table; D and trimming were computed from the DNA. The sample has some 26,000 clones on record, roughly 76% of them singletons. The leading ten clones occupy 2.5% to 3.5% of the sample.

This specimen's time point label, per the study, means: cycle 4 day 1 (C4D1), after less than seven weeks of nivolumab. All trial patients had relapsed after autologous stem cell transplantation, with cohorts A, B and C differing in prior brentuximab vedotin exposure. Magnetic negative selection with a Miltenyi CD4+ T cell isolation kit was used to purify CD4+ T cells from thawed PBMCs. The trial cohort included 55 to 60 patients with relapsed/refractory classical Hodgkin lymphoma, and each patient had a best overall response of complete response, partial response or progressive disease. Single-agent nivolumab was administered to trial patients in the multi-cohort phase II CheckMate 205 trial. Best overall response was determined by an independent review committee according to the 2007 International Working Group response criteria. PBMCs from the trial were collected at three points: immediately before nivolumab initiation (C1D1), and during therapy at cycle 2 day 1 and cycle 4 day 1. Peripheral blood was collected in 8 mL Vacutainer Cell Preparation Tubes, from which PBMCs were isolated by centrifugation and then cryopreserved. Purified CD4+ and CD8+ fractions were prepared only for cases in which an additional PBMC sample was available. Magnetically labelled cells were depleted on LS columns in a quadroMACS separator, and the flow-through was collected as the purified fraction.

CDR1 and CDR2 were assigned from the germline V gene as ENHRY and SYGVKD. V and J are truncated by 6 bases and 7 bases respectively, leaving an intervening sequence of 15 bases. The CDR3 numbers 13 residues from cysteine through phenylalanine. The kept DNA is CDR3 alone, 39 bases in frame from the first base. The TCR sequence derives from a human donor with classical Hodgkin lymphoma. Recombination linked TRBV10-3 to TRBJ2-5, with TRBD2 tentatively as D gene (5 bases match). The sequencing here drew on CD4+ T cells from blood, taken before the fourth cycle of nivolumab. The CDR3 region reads CAIRQLERGTQYF. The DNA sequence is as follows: TGTGCCATCAGACAGCTGGAACGGGGGACCCAGTACTTC.